The entry that follows covers one T cell receptor (beta chain) sequence. This clonotype has just a few counts. What antigen it recognizes has not been identified. No much larger clone is present one base from it, and per-base qualities are unavailable. Library construction relied on multiplex PCR. The sample was run on an Illumina HiSeq 4000. To build TCR beta libraries, CDR3 regions were amplified by Arm-PCR using iRepertoire HTBI primers. Before sequencing, the PCR products underwent gel purification. As for how the authors treated the data: Across samples, around 58 TRBV and 13 to 15 TRBJ segments were identified and used for gene usage analysis of CDR3 amino acid clonotypes. Filtered high-quality paired reads were merged into contigs using COPE and FqMerger. Contigs were aligned with BLAST to IMGT TRBV, TRBD and TRBJ reference genes, and CDR3 was defined per IMGT. Highly expanded clones were defined as clonotypes with a frequency above 0.1%. Shannon entropy served as the measure of repertoire diversity, while the Gini coefficient captured V-J evenness. Clonotypes shared by more than one individual were considered public. TCRdb trimmed public reads at Q25 via fastp, called clones via MiXCR and kept in-frame beta chains. Every distinct CDR3 protein forms one entry, paired with its most common genes and DNA. The V and J calls follow TCRdb's processing rather than the paper's. A total of about 430,000 distinct CDR3 sequences appear in this sample, 21% of them only once. Roughly an eighth of the sample goes to the ten largest clones.

The record originates from a study of regulatory T cells in long-lasting Graves disease (dated by TCRdb to the early 2020s). The study in broad terms: Persistent Graves' disease was defined as persistently positive TSH receptor autoantibodies together with antithyroid drug treatment for over 5 years. A total of approximately 35 samples were covered by TCR sequencing, comprising approximately 13 persistent and around 20 newly diagnosed Graves' disease patients. Patients with persistent Graves' disease were compared with patients with newly diagnosed Graves' disease using TCR sequencing and RNA sequencing of peripheral blood. The study took place in China and was registered as a clinical trial. In the clinical cohort, patients with persistent Graves' disease had used antithyroid drugs for an average of about 10.3 years.

V is shortened by 7 bases, J by 0 bases, and the region joining them spans 9 bases. CDR1 and CDR2 (SQVTM, ANQGSEA) derive from the germline V gene. The CDR3 goes from the cysteine to the phenylalanine over 13 residues. This entry keeps only the CDR3 DNA: 39 bases, framed from base 1. Overall study outcomes, separate from this receptor: The small sample size was acknowledged by the authors as a limitation that may reduce accuracy. Compared with newly diagnosed patients, patients with persistent Graves' disease had lower TCR Shannon entropy and fewer highly expanded clones, which suggests clonal expansion. Persistent disease showed preferential use of TRBV28, TRBJ1-2 and TRBJ2-5, whereas newly diagnosed disease favored TRBV20-1 and TRBJ2-1. A larger number of public clonotypes was shared among persistent patients (over 2,500) than among newly diagnosed patients (approximately 930). Sequencing and analysis were restricted to the TCR beta chain. Because the primary lesion, thyroid tissue, could not be accessed, the study looked at peripheral blood alone.

The sample's time point label, decoded: persistent/refractory GD, antithyroid drugs over 5 years with positive TRAb. RNA was extracted from PBMCs in TRIzol for both TCR sequencing and RNA sequencing. The diagnosis of Graves' disease followed American Thyroid Association guidelines. The patients came from an endocrinology department in Xi'an, China. Each patient gave roughly 10 milliliters of peripheral blood, collected in an EDTA anticoagulant tube. Ficoll Paque Plus density gradient separation was used to isolate PBMCs, and no further T cell sorting was performed. An Agilent 2100 Bioanalyzer and agarose gel were used to check RNA quality, and a NanoDrop 2000 was used to measure RNA concentration.

This clonotype originated in a female donor with Graves disease. The V gene is TRBV29-1 and the J gene is TRBJ2-2; the D gene is perhaps TRBD2, from 5 matching bases. Specimen: peripheral blood mononuclear cells (PBMCs), collected when the disease was refractory, from a patient treated with antithyroid drugs. The sequence in DNA is TGCAGCGGGACTGACGCGAACACCGGGGAGCTGTTTTTT. This sequence encodes CSGTDANTGELFF.